The entry below describes one T cell receptor beta chain. Its antigen is undetermined. This sample is drawn from a study of graft-versus-host responses after intestinal transplantation. Study-level background: Tacrolimus and steroids were given for two to four years to all recipients after anti-thymocyte globulin induction.

CDR1 and CDR2 (germline): ENHRY, SYGVKD. The CDR3 is 15 residues long. The junction had 9 bases not matched to a gene; V was cut back by 2 bases and J by 10 bases. Data came from immunoSEQ multiplex PCR; TCRdb stores just in-frame clones and leaves some out. The sample consists of 85,000 to 100,000 clones, 80% to 95% of them appearing once. The sequences come from unstimulated CD4+ T cells sorted from spleen or lymph node cells, collected before intestinal transplant. The rearrangement links TRBV10-3 to TRBJ1-4; 8 nucleotides match TRBD1. This receptor was identified in a human donor who received an intestinal transplant. CDR3 region: CAISEGQGLTGKLFF. The CDR3 DNA sequence: TGTGCCATCAGTGAGGGACAGGGACTGACGGGAAAACTGTTTTTT.